This entry lists 20 T cell receptor beta chains sequenced from one sample in a study of human T cells and chemical hapten exposure. This sample's time point: pre-sensitization, week 0. Noted treatment: therapeutic diphenylcyclopropenone sensitization with weekly scalp DPC. TCRdb independently ran MiXCR on the RACE reads; one entry per CDR3 protein. This sample carries around 260,000 distinct CDR3 sequences, 7% to 10% of them seen once, and the ten largest clones take approximately 2.3%. Sequences were derived from whole blood, sampled in connection with sensitization to the hapten diphenylcyclopropenone (DPC). The source of these receptors is a woman aged 40 to 55 with alopecia areata. Some clones in this sample may be carry-over from other donors' samples.

This clonotype has at least ten counts. The chain couples TRBV29-1 to TRBJ2-2; D not resolved. With 7 bases removed from V and 2 bases from J, the gap between germline ends came to 17 bases. The CDR3 covers 15 residues. Germline CDR1 is SQVTM and CDR2 is ANQGSEA. The CDR3 loop is CSATLGQINTGELFF. The CDR3 coding sequence is TGCAGCGCAACCCTCGGTCAGATCAACACCGGGGAGCTGTTTTTT.

This clonotype showed up many times. This rearrangement joins TRBV28 to TRBJ2-3; D unclear. The ends were cut back, 6 bases at V and 3 bases at J, with 16 bases in the middle. The CDR3 runs 15 residues. Germline CDR1 reads MDHEN; CDR2 reads SYDVKM. The CDR3 DNA follows: TGTGCCAGCAGCACCAGACACCTTGGGACAGATACGCAGTATTTT. Protein product: CASSTRHLGTDTQYF.

This clonotype was counted between two and nine times. J is TRBJ1-2 and V is TRBV6-5; 9 positions agree with TRBD1. Germline CDR1 MNHEY, CDR2 SVGAGI. This CDR3 region has 13 residues. Unmatched junction bases numbered 8, after V lost 11 bases and J lost 4 bases. The CDR3 spells CAARDRAGYGYTF. CDR3 bases: TGTGCCGCCCGGGACAGGGCGGGCTATGGCTACACCTTC.

The table lists this clonotype with many counts. V gene TRBV13 combines with J gene TRBJ1-1, with D possibly TRBD1 on 6 matching bases. This CDR3 has 13 amino acids. The ends were cut back, 5 bases at V and 0 bases at J, with 7 bases in the middle. Looked up from germline, CDR1 is PRHDT and CDR2 is FYEKMQ (reference sequence). The CDR3 loop reads CASSRTVNTEAFF. In nucleotides, the CDR3 is TGTGCCAGCAGCCGGACAGTGAACACTGAAGCTTTCTTT.

The chain employs TRBV7-9 and TRBJ1-1; D is unresolved. Looked up from germline, CDR1 is SEHNR and CDR2 is FQNEAQ (reference sequence). The CDR3 extends over 13 amino acids. Trimming cost V 5 bases and J 1 base, with 8 bases left between them. This chain's CDR3 is CASSPDWNTEAFF. The CDR3 coding sequence is TGTGCCAGCAGCCCCGATTGGAACACTGAAGCTTTCTTT.

The V call is TRBV7-2, the J call TRBJ2-7; TRBD1 aligns across 7 bases. CDR1 and CDR2 (germline): SGHTA, FQGNSA. V trimming: 1 base; J trimming: 3 bases; junction bases outside the gene matches: 6. There are 15 residues in the CDR3. CDR3 bases: TGTGCCAGCAGCTTAGGACAGGGTCTAATCTACGAGCAGTACTTC. Translated: CASSLGQGLIYEQYF.

This clonotype was counted between two and nine times. CDR3 sequence: CASSSDRFYEQYF. The CDR3 region has the DNA TGCGCCAGCAGCTCGGACAGGTTTTACGAGCAGTACTTC. J is TRBJ2-7 and V is TRBV5-1; 7 positions match TRBD1. Losses at the gene ends were 3 bases for V and 4 bases for J; bases not matched to a gene: 4. The CDR3 sequence is 13 residues long. Germline CDR1 reads SGHRS; CDR2 reads YFSETQ. Using reference TRBV5-1 and TRBJ2-7 for the parts outside the CDR3, the full variable domain is KAGVTQTPRYLIKTRGQQVTLSCSPISGHRSVSWYQQTPGQGLQFLFEYFSETQRNKGNFPGRFSGRQFSNSRSEMNVSTLELGDSALYLCASSSDRFYEQYFGPGTRLTVT.

This clonotype was observed at least ten times. The rearrangement joins TRBV15 to TRBJ2-3, with D hard to call. V was trimmed by 1 base and J by 1 base, leaving 6 bases between them. CDR3 length equals 14 residues. Germline values: CDR1 LNHNV, CDR2 YYDKDF (reference sequence). The CDR3 reads CATSRGRGTDTQYF. CDR3 bases: TGTGCCACCAGCAGAGGGAGAGGCACAGATACGCAGTATTTT.

There are many counts of this clonotype. This chain links TRBV7-9 with TRBJ1-5; 11 bases are shared with TRBD1. Germline loops: CDR1 SEHNR, CDR2 FQNEAQ (reference sequence). The V segment lost 5 bases and the J segment 4 bases; nucleotides outside the gene matches: 4. This CDR3 has 15 amino acids. The CDR3 region is CASSTGQGVNQPQHF. The DNA of the CDR3 is TGTGCCAGCAGCACGGGACAGGGGGTTAATCAGCCCCAGCATTTT.

This clonotype came up many times. The chain uses TRBV20-1 and TRBJ2-3, with D hard to call. Germline V gives CDR1 DFQATT, CDR2 SNEGSKA (reference sequence). The ends were cut back, 2 bases at V and 0 bases at J, with 18 bases in the middle. This CDR3 has 17 amino acids. The CDR3 is CSARKVRSALSTDTQYF. CDR3 DNA: TGCAGTGCTAGAAAAGTCCGCTCGGCTCTGAGCACAGATACGCAGTATTTT.

The chain uses TRBV4-1 and TRBJ1-3, with a tentative D call TRBD1 (5 bases). V was trimmed by 0 bases and J by 1 base, leaving 13 bases between them. Germline V gives CDR1 MGHRA, CDR2 YSYEKL. This CDR3 region has 17 residues. CDR3 amino acids: CASSQESQGESGNTIYF. Written as DNA, the CDR3 is TGCGCCAGCAGCCAAGAAAGCCAGGGCGAATCTGGAAACACCATATATTTT.

The chain uses TRBV12-3 or TRBV12-4 and TRBJ1-5; maybe TRBD1 (5 bases). Trimming stripped 1 base from V and 3 bases from J, with 13 bases between. The CDR3 has 16 residues. In nucleotides, the CDR3 is TGTGCCAGCAGTTTAGGTGGGGGTATTTTCAATCAGCCCCAGCATTTT. The encoded protein is CASSLGGGIFNQPQHF.

The genes are TRBV20-1 and TRBJ1-3, with a weak D call TRBD1 (6 bases). V dropped 0 bases and J dropped 8 bases, with 17 bases sitting between them. The CDR3 is 15 residues long. The germline gives CDR1 DFQATT, CDR2 SNEGSKA (reference sequence). CDR3 protein: CSARDSQGIADTIYF. DNA of the CDR3: TGCAGTGCTAGAGATTCTCAGGGGATAGCAGACACCATATATTTT.

The table lists this clonotype with a few counts. The V call is TRBV28, the J call TRBJ1-5; perhaps TRBD1 as D (6 bases). The germline V gene encodes CDR1 MDHEN and CDR2 SYDVKM. The CDR3 extends over 14 amino acids. V lost 8 bases and J lost 5, with 16 bases in between. CDR3 nucleotides: TGTGCCAGCTTAGGGGGTCAGGGCGATCAGCCCCAGCATTTT. Its translation is CASLGGQGDQPQHF.

The chain couples TRBV28 to TRBJ1-1; tentatively, D is TRBD1 (5 bases). CDR1 is MDHEN, CDR2 SYDVKM, per germline. This CDR3 contains 12 residues. Trimming cost V 7 bases and J 7 bases, with 13 bases left between them. As DNA, the CDR3 is TGTGCCAGCACTCCAGGGAAGGGTGAAGCTTTCTTT. Translating gives CASTPGKGEAFF.

This clonotype was picked up many times. The rearrangement links TRBV2 to TRBJ2-3; D is perhaps TRBD2 (10 bases). CDR1 SNHLY and CDR2 FYNNEI come from the germline V gene. V was shortened by 6 bases and J by 4 bases, with 35 bases between the two germline ends. The CDR3 consists of 21 residues. The CDR3 sequence: CASRWDRAREISGRAPDTQYF. CDR3 coding DNA: TGTGCCAGCAGGTGGGACAGGGCAAGAGAGATAAGCGGGAGGGCCCCAGATACGCAGTATTTT.

In its sample, this clonotype was seen many times. This rearrangement joins TRBV7-8 to TRBJ2-3; tentatively, D is TRBD1 (5 bases). V dropped 3 bases and J dropped 6 bases, with 10 bases sitting between them. The CDR3 is 13 amino acids. Germline V gene data show CDR1 as SGHVS and CDR2 as FQNEAQ. This chain's CDR3 is CASSLGPRDTQYF. The CDR3 DNA sequence: TGTGCCAGCAGCTTGGGGCCCCGCGATACGCAGTATTTT.

The J gene is TRBJ1-4, the V gene TRBV7-9; D unresolved. Trimming stripped 5 bases from V and 4 bases from J, with 20 bases between. Looked up from germline, CDR1 is SEHNR and CDR2 is FQNEAQ (reference sequence). This CDR3 spans 17 amino acids. In DNA, the CDR3 is TGTGCCAGCAGCCCGAGACGACGACGGCGGCTTAATGAAAAACTGTTTTTT. It specifies CASSPRRRRRLNEKLFF.

This clonotype has more than one count but fewer than ten. This chain joins TRBV4-3 and TRBJ2-1; a weak D match, TRBD1 (5 bases). The CDR3 is 15 residues long. Germline V gives CDR1 LGHNA, CDR2 YSLEER. Trimming removed 0 bases from V and 4 bases from J, with 10 bases in between. CDR3 bases: TGCGCCAGCAGCCAAGAACCAGGGTTTTACAATGAGCAGTTCTTC. Protein: CASSQEPGFYNEQFF.

This clonotype was counted only a few times. An end of the junction does not agree with germline; a read error may underlie this. This sequence joins TRBV7-7 and TRBJ2-7; D is ambiguous. This CDR3 region has 13 residues. The V gene's germline CDR1 is SSHAT and CDR2 FNYEAQ (reference sequence). In nucleotides, the CDR3 is TGTGCTAGCAGCCCTAAGGGCAGTCTCGAGCAGTACTTC. It specifies CASSPKGSLEQYF.